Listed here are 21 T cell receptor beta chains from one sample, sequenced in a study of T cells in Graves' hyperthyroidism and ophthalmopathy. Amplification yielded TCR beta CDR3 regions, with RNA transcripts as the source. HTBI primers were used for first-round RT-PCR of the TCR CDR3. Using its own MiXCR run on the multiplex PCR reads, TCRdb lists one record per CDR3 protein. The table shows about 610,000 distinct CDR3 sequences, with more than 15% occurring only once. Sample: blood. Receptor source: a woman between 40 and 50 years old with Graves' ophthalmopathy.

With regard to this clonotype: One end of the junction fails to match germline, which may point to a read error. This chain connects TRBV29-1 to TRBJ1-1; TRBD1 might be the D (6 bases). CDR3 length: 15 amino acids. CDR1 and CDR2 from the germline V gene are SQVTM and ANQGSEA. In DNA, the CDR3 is TGCAGCGTTGGGGGGCGAGGGGGAACGAACACTAAAGCTTTCTTT. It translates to CSVGGRGGTNTKAFF.

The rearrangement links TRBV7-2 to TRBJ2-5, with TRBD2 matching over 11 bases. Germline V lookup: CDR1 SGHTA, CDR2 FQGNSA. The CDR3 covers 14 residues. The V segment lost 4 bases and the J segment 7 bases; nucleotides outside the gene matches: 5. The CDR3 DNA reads TGTGCCAGCAGCTCACTAGCGGGGGTTGGGACCCAGTACTTC. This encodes CASSSLAGVGTQYF.

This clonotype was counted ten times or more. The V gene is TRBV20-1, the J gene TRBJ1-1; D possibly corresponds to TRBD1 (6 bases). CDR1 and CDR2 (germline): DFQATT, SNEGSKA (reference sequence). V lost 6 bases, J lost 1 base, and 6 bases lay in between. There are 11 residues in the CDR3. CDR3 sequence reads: CSAQGNTEAFF. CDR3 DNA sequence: TGCAGTGCACAGGGGAACACTGAAGCTTTCTTT.

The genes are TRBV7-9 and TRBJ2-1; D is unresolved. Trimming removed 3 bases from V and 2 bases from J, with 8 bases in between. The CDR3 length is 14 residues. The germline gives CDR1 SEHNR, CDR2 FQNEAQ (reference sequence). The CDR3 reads CASSLGVTYNEQFF. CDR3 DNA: TGTGCCAGCAGCTTGGGCGTTACCTACAATGAGCAGTTCTTC.

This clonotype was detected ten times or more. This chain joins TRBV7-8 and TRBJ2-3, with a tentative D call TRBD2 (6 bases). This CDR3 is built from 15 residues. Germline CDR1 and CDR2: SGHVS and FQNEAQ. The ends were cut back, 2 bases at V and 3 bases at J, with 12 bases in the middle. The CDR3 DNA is TGTGCCAGCAGCTTATTGACGGGGGAGACAGATACGCAGTATTTT. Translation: CASSLLTGETDTQYF.

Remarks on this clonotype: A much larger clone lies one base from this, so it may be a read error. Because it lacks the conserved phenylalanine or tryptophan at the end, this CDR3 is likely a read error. The CDR3 coding sequence is TGTGCCAGCAGTGTGGGGGACTATAATGAAAAACTGTTTTGT. Protein product: CASSVGDYNEKLFC. The chain carries TRBV2 and TRBJ1-4; D perhaps matches TRBD1 (5 bases). Trimming removed 4 bases from V and 4 bases from J, with 10 bases in between. CDR1 and CDR2 (germline): SNHLY, FYNNEI. The CDR3 has 14 amino acids.

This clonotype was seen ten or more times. CDR3 in amino acids: CSAPPSSASTDTQYF. DNA for the CDR3: TGCAGTGCTCCTCCCTCTAGCGCAAGCACAGATACGCAGTATTTT. The chain recombines TRBV20-1 with TRBJ2-3, with a weak D call TRBD2 (6 bases). The CDR3 extends over 15 amino acids. Trimming took off 5 bases at V and 0 bases at J, with 15 bases between the two ends. From germline, CDR1 is DFQATT and CDR2 SNEGSKA (reference sequence).

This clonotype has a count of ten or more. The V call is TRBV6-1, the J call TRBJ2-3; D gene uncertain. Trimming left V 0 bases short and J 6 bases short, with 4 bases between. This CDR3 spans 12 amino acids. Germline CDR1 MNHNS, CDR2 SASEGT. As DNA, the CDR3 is TGTGCCAGCAGTGAAGCGGACGATACGCAGTATTTT. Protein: CASSEADDTQYF.

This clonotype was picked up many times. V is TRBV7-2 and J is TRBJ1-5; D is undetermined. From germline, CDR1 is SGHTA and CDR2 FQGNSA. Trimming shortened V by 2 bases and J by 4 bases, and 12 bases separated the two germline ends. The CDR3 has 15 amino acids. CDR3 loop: CASSLSVGPNQPQHF. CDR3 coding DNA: TGTGCCAGCAGCTTATCTGTAGGGCCTAATCAGCCCCAGCATTTT.

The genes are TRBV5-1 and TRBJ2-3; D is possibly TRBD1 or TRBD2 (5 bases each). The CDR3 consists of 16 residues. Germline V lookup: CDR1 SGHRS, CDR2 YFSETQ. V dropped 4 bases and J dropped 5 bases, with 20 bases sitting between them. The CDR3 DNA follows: TGCGCCAGCAGCCCCCCGTCCGGGACCGGCGGAGATACGCAGTATTTT. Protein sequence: CASSPPSGTGGDTQYF.

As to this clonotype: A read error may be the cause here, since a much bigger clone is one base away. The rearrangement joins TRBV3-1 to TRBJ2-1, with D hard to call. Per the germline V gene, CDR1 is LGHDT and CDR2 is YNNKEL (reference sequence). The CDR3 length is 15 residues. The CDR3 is CTSSQDQTRINEQFF. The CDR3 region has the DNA TGTACCAGCAGCCAAGATCAGACACGGATCAATGAGCAGTTCTTC.

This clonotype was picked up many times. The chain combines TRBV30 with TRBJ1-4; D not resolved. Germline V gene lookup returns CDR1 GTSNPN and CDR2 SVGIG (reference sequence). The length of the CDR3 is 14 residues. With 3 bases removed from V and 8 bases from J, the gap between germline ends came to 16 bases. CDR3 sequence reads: CAWSDGRNGEKLFF. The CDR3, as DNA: TGTGCCTGGAGCGACGGCCGGAACGGCGAAAAACTGTTTTTT.

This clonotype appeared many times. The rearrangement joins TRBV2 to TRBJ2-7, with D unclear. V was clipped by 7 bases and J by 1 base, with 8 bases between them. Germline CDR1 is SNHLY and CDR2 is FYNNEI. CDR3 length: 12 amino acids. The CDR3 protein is CASTMQSYEQYF. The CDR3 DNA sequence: TGTGCCAGCACCATGCAATCCTACGAGCAGTACTTC.

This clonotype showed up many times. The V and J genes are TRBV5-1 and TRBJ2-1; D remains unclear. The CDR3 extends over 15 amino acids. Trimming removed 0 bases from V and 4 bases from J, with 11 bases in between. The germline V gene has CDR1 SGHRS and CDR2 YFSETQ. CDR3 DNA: TGCGCCAGCAGCTTGGAGGCCCCCCATTACAATGAGCAGTTCTTC. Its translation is CASSLEAPHYNEQFF.

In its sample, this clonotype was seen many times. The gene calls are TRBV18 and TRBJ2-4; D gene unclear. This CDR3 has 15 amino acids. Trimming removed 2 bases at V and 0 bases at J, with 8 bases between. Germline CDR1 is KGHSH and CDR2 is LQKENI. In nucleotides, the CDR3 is TGTGCCAGCTCACCATCACATACAGCCAAAAACATTCAGTACTTC. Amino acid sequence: CASSPSHTAKNIQYF.

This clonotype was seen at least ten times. The CDR3 loop reads CASGDDTQYF. The CDR3 DNA reads TGCGCCAGCGGAGATGATACGCAGTATTTT. V usage is TRBV10-1 and J usage is TRBJ2-3; D not resolved. The CDR3 is 10 amino acids. Between the trimmed V and J ends, which lost 8 bases and 6 bases, there was a span of 6 bases. Germline CDR1 reads WNHNN; CDR2 reads SYGVQD (reference sequence).

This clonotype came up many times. CDR3 protein: CASSQGPDGYTF. In DNA form, the CDR3 reads TGTGCCAGCAGCCAAGGTCCAGACGGCTACACCTTC. This rearrangement joins TRBV3-1 to TRBJ1-2; D not certain. The V gene lost 1 base and the J gene lost 8 bases, with 8 bases spanning the gap. Germline lookup yields CDR1 LGHDT and CDR2 YNNKEL (reference sequence). The CDR3 has 12 amino acids.

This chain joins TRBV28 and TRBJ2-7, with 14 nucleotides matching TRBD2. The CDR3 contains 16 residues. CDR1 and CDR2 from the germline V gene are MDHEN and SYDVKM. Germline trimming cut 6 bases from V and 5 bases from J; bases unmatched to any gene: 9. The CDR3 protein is CASRARLAGGPDEQYF. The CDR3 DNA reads TGTGCCAGCAGGGCGAGACTAGCGGGAGGGCCCGACGAGCAGTACTTC. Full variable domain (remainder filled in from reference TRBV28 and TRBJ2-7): DVKVTQSSRYLVKRTGEKVFLECVQDMDHENMFWYRQDPGLGLRLIYFSYDVKMKEKGDIPEGYSVSREKKERFSLILESASTNQTSMYLCASRARLAGGPDEQYFGPGTRLTVT.

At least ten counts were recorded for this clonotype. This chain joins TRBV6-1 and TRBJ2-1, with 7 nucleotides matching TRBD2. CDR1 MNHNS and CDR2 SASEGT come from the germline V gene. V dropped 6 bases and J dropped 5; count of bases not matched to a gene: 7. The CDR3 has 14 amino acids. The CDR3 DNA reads TGTGCCAGCAGGCCCAGCGGGATGAACAATGAGCAGTTCTTC. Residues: CASRPSGMNNEQFF.

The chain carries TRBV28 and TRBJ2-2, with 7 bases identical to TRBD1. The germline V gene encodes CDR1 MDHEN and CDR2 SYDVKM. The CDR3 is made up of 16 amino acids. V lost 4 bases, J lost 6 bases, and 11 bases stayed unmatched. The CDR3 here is CASSSTRQGYSGELFF. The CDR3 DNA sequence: TGTGCCAGCAGTTCCACGAGACAGGGTTATTCCGGGGAGCTGTTTTTT.

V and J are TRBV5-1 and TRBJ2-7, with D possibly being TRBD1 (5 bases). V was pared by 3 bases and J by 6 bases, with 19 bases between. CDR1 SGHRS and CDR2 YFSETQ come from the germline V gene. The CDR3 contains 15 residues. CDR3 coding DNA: TGCGCCAGCAGCTGGGGCAGACTCCAGGACGGCGAGCAGTACTTC. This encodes CASSWGRLQDGEQYF.